What follows are 32 T cell receptor beta chains derived from one specimen sequenced in a study of blood T cell repertoires in COVID-19. Generated by immunoSEQ multiplex PCR, the TCRdb table keeps only in-frame clones and is missing some. The repertoire holds 55,000 to 90,000 clones, with about 80% as singletons. What was sequenced was peripheral blood. The receptors were gathered from a woman between 70 and 85 years old with acute or convalescent COVID-19.

This chain uses TRBV3-1 (or the pseudogene TRBV3-2) with TRBJ2-7; 9 nucleotides align to TRBD1. V shed 0 bases, J shed 1 base, and the junction held 7 bases outside the gene matches. The CDR3 covers 17 residues. Germline V CDR1 and CDR2: LGHDT, YNNKEL (reference sequence). The CDR3 is CASSQDFGTGSSYEQYF. The CDR3 DNA follows: TGTGCCAGCAGCCAAGATTTCGGGACAGGGTCTTCCTACGAGCAGTACTTC.

This chain joins TRBV7-2 and TRBJ2-7; 10 bases map to TRBD1. Unmatched junction bases numbered 9, after V lost 1 base and J lost 6 bases. Per germline, CDR1 SGHTA and CDR2 FQGNSA. The CDR3 extends over 16 amino acids. CDR3 DNA: TGTGCCAGCAGCTTAGAGGGAAGGACAGGGGGGGGCGAGCAGTACTTC. It encodes CASSLEGRTGGGEQYF.

The chain uses TRBV4-3 and TRBJ2-1, with 10 bases identical to TRBD1. The trim removed 1 base at V and 7 bases at J, leaving 7 bases unmatched. The CDR3 is made up of 16 amino acids. Germline V gene data show CDR1 as LGHNA and CDR2 as YSLEER. CDR3 sequence (DNA): TGCGCCAGCAGCCAAGGTGGACAGGGGGGGAGAAATGAGCAGTTCTTC. Translation: CASSQGGQGGRNEQFF.

The chain recombines TRBV5-1 with TRBJ2-7, with a tentative D call TRBD1 (6 bases). CDR1 SGHRS and CDR2 YFSETQ come from the germline V gene. The ends were cut back, 5 bases at V and 2 bases at J, with 17 bases in the middle. CDR3 length: 15 amino acids. In nucleotides, the CDR3 is TGCGCCAGCAGGGGGACAAACCTTCCGACCTACGAGCAGTACTTC. Translated: CASRGTNLPTYEQYF.

The chain joins TRBV27 to TRBJ1-5; TRBD1 matches 8 bases. Germline lookup yields CDR1 MNHEY and CDR2 SMNVEV (reference sequence). V gave up 6 bases and J gave up 4 bases; unmatched junction bases: 8. CDR3 length: 15 amino acids. Here the CDR3 reads CASSIGQGLNQPQHF. The CDR3, as DNA: TGTGCCAGCAGCATTGGACAGGGACTTAATCAGCCCCAGCATTTT.

The chain carries TRBV2 and TRBJ2-7; D gene unclear. V dropped 7 bases and J dropped 0 bases, with 13 bases sitting between them. Germline V gives CDR1 SNHLY, CDR2 FYNNEI. The CDR3 sequence is 14 residues long. The CDR3 DNA is TGTGCCAGCATAAGTACCAAGAGCTCCTACGAGCAGTACTTC. Protein: CASISTKSSYEQYF.

V gene TRBV28 combines with J gene TRBJ2-6; TRBD1 agrees at 10 bases. Germline V gene sequence: CDR1 MDHEN, CDR2 SYDVKM. CDR3 length: 17 amino acids. Trimming took 5 bases from V and 1 from J; bases not matched to a gene: 5. The CDR3: CASSPGTGVSGANVLTF. The CDR3 DNA follows: TGTGCCAGCAGTCCGGGGACAGGGGTATCTGGGGCCAACGTCCTGACTTTC.

This rearrangement joins TRBV5-4 to TRBJ1-2, with 10 bases fitting TRBD1. J gave up 2 bases and V 3 bases, and 10 bases lay outside the gene matches. Germline-derived CDR1 and CDR2 are SGHNT and YYREEE (reference sequence). This CDR3 contains 17 residues. The DNA for the CDR3 is TGTGCCAGCAGCTCAACCGGGACAGGGGATTTCAACTATGGCTACACCTTC. Encoded protein: CASSSTGTGDFNYGYTF.

J is TRBJ1-1 and V is TRBV9; D gene ambiguous. The germline V and J ends were trimmed by 4 bases and 0 bases, with 7 bases remaining between them. Looked up from germline, CDR1 is SGDLS and CDR2 is YYNGEE. The CDR3 contains 13 residues. The CDR3 sequence: CASSFSMNTEAFF. In DNA, the CDR3 is TGTGCCAGCAGCTTTAGCATGAACACTGAAGCTTTCTTT.

This clone was counted a single time. This chain joins TRBV7-2 and TRBJ2-1; TRBD2 agrees at 10 bases. CDR3 size: 15 residues. The V gene's germline CDR1 is SGHTA and CDR2 FQGNSA. J gave up 7 bases and V 5 bases, and 8 bases lay outside the gene matches. CDR3 sequence reads: CASSATAGGRNEQFF. The CDR3, as DNA: TGTGCCAGCAGCGCAACAGCGGGGGGGCGAAATGAGCAGTTCTTC.

The V call is TRBV7-2, the J call TRBJ2-2; 11 bases agree with TRBD1. CDR3 length equals 18 residues. J lost 5 bases, V lost 5 bases, and 13 bases had no gene match. Germline V gene lookup returns CDR1 SGHTA and CDR2 FQGNSA. The CDR3 region has the DNA TGTGCCAGCAGCCTATGGACAGGGGGCATAGGTGGGACCGGGGAGCTGTTTTTT. Residues: CASSLWTGGIGGTGELFF.

The J gene is TRBJ2-1, the V gene TRBV27; 7 nucleotides line up with TRBD2. V shed 8 bases, J shed 4 bases, and the junction held 8 bases outside the gene matches. From germline, CDR1 is MNHEY and CDR2 SMNVEV (reference sequence). The CDR3 runs 14 residues. The CDR3 DNA is TGTGCCAGCCACGGGACTACCCCTTACAATGAGCAGTTCTTC. Protein sequence: CASHGTTPYNEQFF.

The chain links TRBV11-2 to TRBJ1-2; maybe TRBD1 (6 bases). The CDR3 runs to 14 residues. In germline, CDR1 is SGHAT, CDR2 FQNNGV. Trimming shortened V by 0 bases and J by 8 bases, and 13 bases separated the two germline ends. The chain's CDR3 is CASSLELAGEGYTF. DNA of the CDR3: TGTGCCAGCAGCTTAGAATTGGCAGGGGAGGGCTACACCTTC.

The rearrangement joins TRBV21-1 to TRBJ1-2; TRBD1, as called in the table, went unchecked against the DNA. TRBV21-1 is a recognized pseudogene. The CDR3 contains 15 residues. The CDR3 coding sequence is TGTGCCAGCAGCAAAGGGGAAGGGGCGGTGGATGGCTACACCTTC. Translated, it gives CASSKGEGAVDGYTF.

V and J are TRBV30 and TRBJ1-3; a possible D gene is TRBD1 (5 bases). CDR3 length: 13 residues. V was clipped by 5 bases and J by 0 bases, with 8 bases between them. The germline V gene encodes CDR1 GTSNPN and CDR2 SVGIG (reference sequence). CDR3: CAWLGLSGNTIYF. CDR3 DNA sequence: TGTGCCTGGTTGGGACTCTCTGGAAACACCATATATTTT.

This clone was recorded only once. An end of the junction does not agree with germline; a read error may underlie this. The same CDR3 is also encoded by other DNA sequences in this sample. The V gene is TRBV6-5, the J gene TRBJ1-2; D is unclear. CDR1 MNHEY and CDR2 SVGAGI come from the germline V gene. CDR3 size: 14 residues. The CDR3 DNA is TGCGCCAGCAGTTACTCATCGGTCATCTATGGCTACACCTTC. This sequence encodes CASSYSSVIYGYTF.

The chain joins TRBV30 to TRBJ1-1; 8 positions agree with TRBD1. The ends lost 2 bases at V and 4 bases at J; junction bases unmatched: 6. The CDR3 is 14 amino acids. Germline-derived CDR1 and CDR2 are GTSNPN and SVGIG (reference sequence). The CDR3 DNA reads as TGTGCCTGGAGTTCACAGGGGGGAGGCACTGAAGCTTTCTTT. Its translation is CAWSSQGGGTEAFF.

This clone has more than one count but fewer than ten. This chain joins TRBV5-1 and TRBJ2-1; 13 positions match TRBD2. V dropped 4 bases and J dropped 8; count of bases not matched to a gene: 9. The CDR3 extends over 16 amino acids. Germline loops: CDR1 SGHRS, CDR2 YFSETQ. The CDR3 coding sequence is TGCGCCAGCAGCGGAGGACTAGCGGGAGCGAAGGATGAGCAGTTCTTC. Its protein product is CASSGGLAGAKDEQFF.

The rearrangement uses TRBV5-6 and TRBJ1-2, with D hard to call. The germline V gene has CDR1 SGHDT and CDR2 YYEEEE. V lost 3 bases and J 8 bases, leaving 17 bases between the germline ends. The CDR3 is 14 residues long. CDR3 in amino acids: CASSSKGMEAGYTF. The CDR3 nucleotides are TGTGCCAGCAGCTCCAAAGGGATGGAGGCCGGCTACACCTTC.

The V gene is TRBV7-8, the J gene TRBJ2-3, with TRBD2 as a possible D gene (6 bases). The CDR3 contains 15 residues. Germline V gives CDR1 SGHVS, CDR2 FQNEAQ. V lost 6 bases to trimming and J lost 0 bases, with 13 bases between them. The CDR3: CASSPLSGSTDTQYF. Here the CDR3 DNA reads TGTGCCAGCAGTCCGCTTAGCGGTAGCACAGATACGCAGTATTTT. The full variable domain, in which reference TRBV7-8 and TRBJ2-3 provide the parts outside the CDR3, is GAGVSQSPRYKVAKRGQDVALRCDPISGHVSLFWYQQALGQGPEFLTYFQNEAQLDKSGLPSDRFFAERPEGSVSTLKIQRTQQEDSAVYLCASSPLSGSTDTQYFGPGTRLTVL.

CDR3 DNA: TGTGCCAGCAGCCCTGGGACTTTTTACGAGCAGTACTTC. Translating it yields CASSPGTFYEQYF. The chain links TRBV7-2 to TRBJ2-7; tentatively, D is TRBD2 (6 bases). The V gene lost 5 bases and the J gene lost 4 bases, with 12 bases spanning the gap. This CDR3 contains 13 residues. Germline loops: CDR1 SGHTA, CDR2 FQGNSA. Full variable domain (missing parts from reference TRBV7-2 and TRBJ2-7): GAGVSQSPSNKVTEKGKDVELRCDPISGHTALYWYRQSLGQGLEFLIYFQGNSAPDKSGLPSDRFSAERTGGSVSTLTIQRTQQEDSAVYLCASSPGTFYEQYFGPGTRLTVT.

The chain employs TRBV5-1 and TRBJ2-2; 8 bases are a match to TRBD2. V shed 5 bases and J 5 bases; nucleotides not matched to a gene: 2. This CDR3 contains 13 residues. In germline, CDR1 is SGHRS, CDR2 YFSETQ. In DNA, the CDR3 is TGCGCCAGCAGAGCGGGAGTAACCGGGGAGCTGTTTTTT. Translation gives CASRAGVTGELFF.

The chain combines TRBV12-3 or TRBV12-4 with TRBJ2-7, with D perhaps matching TRBD2 (6 bases). Trimming pared 4 bases from V and 6 bases from J, leaving 13 bases between. The CDR3 extends over 13 amino acids. This chain's CDR3 is CASSSQTRIEQYF. As DNA, the CDR3 is TGTGCCAGCAGTTCGCAGACTAGAATCGAGCAGTACTTC.

This chain links TRBV6-1 with TRBJ1-2; 9 nucleotides agree with TRBD1. Trimming took 0 bases from V and 7 from J; bases not matched to a gene: 18. The germline V gene encodes CDR1 MNHNS and CDR2 SASEGT. The CDR3 is made up of 19 amino acids. The CDR3 region is CASSEALNAWKGTGSGYTF. CDR3 nucleotides: TGTGCCAGCAGTGAAGCTCTTAATGCATGGAAAGGGACAGGGTCTGGCTACACCTTC.

The chain joins TRBV6-2 or TRBV6-3 to TRBJ2-2, with a weak D call TRBD2 (6 bases). V was cut by 6 bases and J by 2 bases, with 28 bases left in between. Germline V gene lookup returns CDR1 MNHEY and CDR2 SVGEGT. The CDR3 length is 20 residues. The CDR3 nucleotides are TGTGCCAGCAGCCTTCGGAGGGTGAGGGGCGGCCCAGGAAACACCGGGGAGCTGTTTTTT. It yields the protein CASSLRRVRGGPGNTGELFF.

This chain connects TRBV28 to TRBJ1-5, with a tentative D call TRBD1 (6 bases). Germline V gene lookup returns CDR1 MDHEN and CDR2 SYDVKM. The CDR3 extends over 15 amino acids. Between the trimmed V and J ends, which lost 6 bases and 4 bases, there was a span of 16 bases. Written as DNA, the CDR3 is TGTGCCAGCAGCCAAATCCAGGGGAATAATCAGCCCCAGCATTTT. Translating it yields CASSQIQGNNQPQHF.

The chain couples TRBV4-2 to TRBJ2-1; TRBD2 agrees at 7 bases. Looked up from germline, CDR1 is LGHNA and CDR2 is YNFKEQ. V trimming: 4 bases; J trimming: 2 bases; junction bases outside the gene matches: 11. This CDR3 spans 17 amino acids. This CDR3 is CASSPGRGGPTYNEQFF. The CDR3 coding sequence is TGTGCCAGCAGCCCAGGTAGGGGAGGGCCCACCTACAATGAGCAGTTCTTC.

The rearrangement links TRBV2 to TRBJ1-1; unclear D gene. The CDR3 length is 13 residues. The germline V gene encodes CDR1 SNHLY and CDR2 FYNNEI. The ends were cut back, 6 bases at V and 0 bases at J, with 8 bases in the middle. The CDR3 DNA sequence: TGTGCCAGCAGGTCGGAGGTGAACACTGAAGCTTTCTTT. As protein: CASRSEVNTEAFF.

The rearrangement links TRBV14 to TRBJ2-2; 8 bases agree with TRBD1. The CDR3 has 14 residues. Germline V lookup: CDR1 SGHDN, CDR2 FVKESK. V was clipped by 4 bases and J by 5 bases; unmatched bases: 3. The CDR3 coding sequence is TGTGCCAGCAGCCCTCGGACAGGGACCGGGGAGCTGTTTTTT. It codes for CASSPRTGTGELFF.

This rearrangement joins TRBV7-9 to TRBJ1-1, with D unclear. Trimming took off 5 bases at V and 5 bases at J, with 6 bases between the two ends. Per the germline V gene, CDR1 is SEHNR and CDR2 is FQNEAQ (reference sequence). This CDR3 comprises 11 residues. In DNA form, the CDR3 reads TGTGCCAGCAGCCTTATTACTGAAGCTTTCTTT. Translated, it gives CASSLITEAFF.

The chain couples TRBV6-2 or TRBV6-3 to TRBJ2-7, with D perhaps TRBD1 (5 bases). Germline CDR1 is MNHEY and CDR2 is SVGEGT. Trimming left V 2 bases short and J 1 base short, with 12 bases between. This CDR3 has 15 amino acids. The DNA for the CDR3 is TGTGCCAGCAGTTACAAACAGGACCTTTCCTACGAGCAGTACTTC. This sequence encodes CASSYKQDLSYEQYF.

This clone was seen just once. The CDR3 loop is CASSSGLADTYEQYF. CDR3 coding DNA: TGCGCCAGCAGCTCGGGACTAGCGGACACCTACGAGCAGTACTTC. The J gene is TRBJ2-7, the V gene TRBV5-1, with 11 positions matching TRBD2. After removal of 3 bases from V and 2 bases from J, the junction contained 4 bases not matched to a gene. This CDR3 contains 15 residues. Germline V gives CDR1 SGHRS, CDR2 YFSETQ.